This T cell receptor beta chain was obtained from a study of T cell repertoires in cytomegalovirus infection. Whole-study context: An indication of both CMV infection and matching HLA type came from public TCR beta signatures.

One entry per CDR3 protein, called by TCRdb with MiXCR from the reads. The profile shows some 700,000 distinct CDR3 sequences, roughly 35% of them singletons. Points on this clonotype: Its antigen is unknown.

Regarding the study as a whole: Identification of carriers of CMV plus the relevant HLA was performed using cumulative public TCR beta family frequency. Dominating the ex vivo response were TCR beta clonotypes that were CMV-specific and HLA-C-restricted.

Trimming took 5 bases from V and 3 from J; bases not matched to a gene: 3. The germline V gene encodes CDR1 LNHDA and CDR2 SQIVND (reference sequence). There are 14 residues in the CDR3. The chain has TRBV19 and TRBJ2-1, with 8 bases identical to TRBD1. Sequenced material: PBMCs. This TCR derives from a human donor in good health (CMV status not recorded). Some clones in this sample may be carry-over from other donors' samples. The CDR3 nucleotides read TGTGCCAGTAGTCTGGACAGGGTCTACAATGAGCAGTTCTTC. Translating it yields CASSLDRVYNEQFF. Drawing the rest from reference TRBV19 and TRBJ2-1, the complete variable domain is DGGITQSPKYLFRKEGQNVTLSCEQNLNHDAMYWYRQDPGQGLRLIYYSQIVNDFQKGDIAEGYSVSREKKESFPLTVTSAQKNPTAFYLCASSLDRVYNEQFFGPGTRLTVL.